This passage covers 8 T cell receptor beta chains from one sample sequenced in a study of blood T cell repertoires in COVID-19. Generated by immunoSEQ multiplex PCR, the TCRdb table keeps only in-frame clones and is missing some. This sample has about 300,000 clones; around 90% occur once, and the top ten carry roughly 2%. Sequenced sample: peripheral blood. The source is a man aged 18 to 30 with active or convalescent COVID-19.

This clone was observed once. The CDR3 protein is CASSQDRDTHYGYTF. In nucleotides, the CDR3 is TGCGCCAGCAGCCAAGATCGGGACACCCACTATGGCTACACCTTC. The J gene is TRBJ1-2, the V gene TRBV4-1, with a weak D call TRBD1 (6 bases). This CDR3 comprises 15 residues. Trimming shortened V by 0 bases and J by 3 bases, and 11 bases separated the two germline ends. In germline, CDR1 is MGHRA, CDR2 YSYEKL.

The chain joins TRBV4-3 to TRBJ1-2; TRBD1 agrees at 9 bases. The junction had 3 bases not matched to a gene; V was cut back by 2 bases and J by 5 bases. The CDR3 contains 14 residues. Germline V gene lookup returns CDR1 LGHNA and CDR2 YSLEER. The CDR3 DNA follows: TGCGCCAGCAGCCAAACGACAGGGGGGTATGGCTACACCTTC. Its protein is CASSQTTGGYGYTF.

The rearrangement uses TRBV29-1 and TRBJ2-1; tentative D call: TRBD1 (5 bases). Deletions cut 7 bases from V and 2 bases from J, with 9 bases between. CDR3 length: 12 residues. Per germline, CDR1 SQVTM and CDR2 ANQGSEA. The CDR3 region has the DNA TGCAGCGCTCCGACAGCCTACAATGAGCAGTTCTTC. Encoded protein: CSAPTAYNEQFF.

This clone was seen a single time. The chain carries TRBV6-2 or TRBV6-3 and TRBJ2-5, with D maybe TRBD2 (7 bases). CDR3 length equals 13 residues. V lost 6 bases, J lost 5 bases, and 13 bases lay in between. The germline V gene has CDR1 MNHEY and CDR2 SVGEGT. For the CDR3, the DNA is TGTGCCAGCAGCAGGGGAGGGTGGGAGACCCAGTACTTC. The encoded protein is CASSRGGWETQYF.

This chain joins TRBV10-3 and TRBJ1-2, with a weak D call TRBD1 (5 bases). Trimming shortened V by 0 bases and J by 6 bases, and 17 bases separated the two germline ends. CDR1 is ENHRY, CDR2 SYGVKD, per germline. The CDR3 length is 16 residues. The CDR3 nucleotides read TGTGCCATCAGTGAGTCGTGGGACGCGGGGAGTCATGGCTACACCTTC. Amino acids: CAISESWDAGSHGYTF.

V gene TRBV16 combines with J gene TRBJ2-1; 9 nucleotides align to TRBD1. After removal of 3 bases from V and 3 bases from J, the junction contained 6 bases not matched to a gene. CDR3 size: 16 residues. Germline V CDR1 and CDR2: KGHSY, FQNENV. CDR3 sequence: CASSHGEDRGYNEQFF. CDR3 bases: TGTGCCAGCAGCCATGGAGAGGACAGGGGCTACAATGAGCAGTTCTTC.

This chain uses TRBV25-1 with TRBJ2-2; the D is unclear. Looked up from germline, CDR1 is MGHDK and CDR2 is SYGVNS. Trimming left V 4 bases short and J 1 base short, with 4 bases between. The CDR3 loop spans 13 amino acids. The CDR3, as DNA: TGTGCCAGCAGTGCTTTGAACACCGGGGAGCTGTTTTTT. Translating gives CASSALNTGELFF.

The chain combines TRBV18 with TRBJ2-7; maybe TRBD2 (6 bases). Trimming removed 3 bases at V and 2 bases at J, with 8 bases between. The CDR3 runs 13 residues. CDR1 KGHSH and CDR2 LQKENI come from the germline V gene. The CDR3 loop reads CASSPGLTYEQYF. In DNA form, the CDR3 reads TGTGCCAGCTCACCGGGACTGACCTACGAGCAGTACTTC.